The 16 T cell receptor beta chains given below trace back to one sample, sequenced in a study of early T cells in non-severe SARS-CoV-2 infection. TCRdb ran MiXCR on the 5' RACE reads and lists one entry per CDR3 protein. The sample holds roughly 48,000 distinct CDR3 sequences, about 4% seen once. Sequencing was done on a sample of whole blood. The receptors were sampled from an adult who was a healthcare worker with PCR-confirmed SARS-CoV-2 infection or an uninfected control (not recorded which).

The chain joins TRBV5-6 to TRBJ1-5; D is perhaps TRBD1 (5 bases). The ends were cut back, 3 bases at V and 7 bases at J, with 11 bases in the middle. Germline values: CDR1 SGHDT, CDR2 YYEEEE. This CDR3 contains 13 residues. CDR3 region: CASSYQGIQPQHF. CDR3 nucleotides: TGTGCCAGCAGCTATCAGGGTATCCAGCCCCAGCATTTT.

This clonotype has just a few counts. The rearrangement links TRBV7-8 to TRBJ1-5; no reliable D call. Trimming stripped 0 bases from V and 4 bases from J, with 22 bases between. Germline V gene sequence: CDR1 SGHVS, CDR2 FQNEAQ. This CDR3 comprises 19 residues. Here the CDR3 DNA reads TGTGCCAGCAGCTTAGCGAAGACGAGGATGGAATTTGATAATCAGCCCCAGCATTTT. Protein product: CASSLAKTRMEFDNQPQHF.

This clonotype was observed a handful of times. The rearrangement uses TRBV16 and TRBJ1-1; TRBD1 matches at 7 bases. Germline lookup yields CDR1 KGHSY and CDR2 FQNENV. The CDR3 has 14 residues. Trimming took 2 bases from V and 4 from J; bases not matched to a gene: 4. The CDR3 sequence: CASSQDRAGTEAFF. The CDR3 DNA sequence: TGTGCCAGCAGCCAAGACAGGGCAGGCACTGAAGCTTTCTTT.

This clonotype was counted at least ten times. The chain recombines TRBV5-1 with TRBJ2-3; TRBD2 matches 12 bases. Germline loops: CDR1 SGHRS, CDR2 YFSETQ. The CDR3 runs to 18 residues. The J segment lost 1 base and the V segment lost 9 bases, leaving 15 bases of the junction unmatched. CDR3 sequence: CATQRGDRTSGGTDTQYF. For the CDR3, the DNA is TGCGCCACCCAACGCGGAGACCGGACTAGCGGGGGCACAGATACGCAGTATTTT.

In its sample, this clonotype was seen many times. V is TRBV4-3 and J is TRBJ2-5; TRBD2 agrees at 10 bases. Trimming cost V 3 bases and J 5 bases; bases outside gene matches: 9. CDR1 and CDR2 from the germline V gene are LGHNA and YSLEER. This CDR3 is built from 16 residues. CDR3 nucleotides: TGCGCCAGCAGCCAGACCCCTAGCGGGAGTACCGAGACCCAGTACTTC. Amino acids: CASSQTPSGSTETQYF.

This clonotype was counted ten times or more. The chain links TRBV6-6 to TRBJ1-1; D not certain. The CDR3 contains 14 residues. Germline V lookup: CDR1 MNHNY, CDR2 SVGAGI (reference sequence). The ends were cut back, 4 bases at V and 3 bases at J, with 12 bases in the middle. The CDR3 DNA is TGTGCCAGCAGTTTCGGTGGCCCGGACACTGAAGCTTTCTTT. Amino acids: CASSFGGPDTEAFF.

This clonotype was seen ten or more times. The V and J genes are TRBV11-1 and TRBJ2-1; 12 bases agree with TRBD2. The germline CDR1 and CDR2 sequences are SGHAT and FQDESV (reference sequence). V was clipped by 5 bases and J by 12 bases; unmatched bases: 14. There are 16 residues in the CDR3. In DNA form, the CDR3 reads TGTGCCAGCAGCCCGCGGACTAGCGGGACCCATTTTGCGCAGTTCTTC. Protein product: CASSPRTSGTHFAQFF.

A few counts support this clonotype. J is TRBJ2-5 and V is TRBV5-4; no definite D call. Germline CDR1 reads SGHNT; CDR2 reads YYREEE (reference sequence). CDR3 length equals 15 residues. V dropped 4 bases and J dropped 1 base, with 14 bases sitting between them. CDR3 sequence (DNA): TGTGCCAGCAGCCCTCGGGCGGCCCTCCAAGAGACCCAGTACTTC. Amino acids: CASSPRAALQETQYF.

This clonotype has ten or more counts. V is TRBV19 and J is TRBJ1-2, with no clear D. V dropped 2 bases and J dropped 7 bases, with 11 bases sitting between them. This CDR3 comprises 13 residues. Germline CDR1 is LNHDA and CDR2 is SQIVND (reference sequence). The CDR3 DNA reads as TGTGCCAGTAGTATATACGGGATCGGTGGCTACACCTTC. Amino acids: CASSIYGIGGYTF.

This clonotype was detected ten times or more. The rearrangement joins TRBV29-1 to TRBJ2-7; D is unclear. The V end lost 1 base, the J end lost 5 bases, and 6 bases lay between the germline ends. Looked up from germline, CDR1 is SQVTM and CDR2 is ANQGSEA. The CDR3 loop spans 11 amino acids. The CDR3 protein is CSVEGADEQYF. In nucleotides, the CDR3 is TGCAGCGTTGAAGGGGCGGACGAGCAGTACTTC.

The chain joins TRBV27 to TRBJ2-7; maybe TRBD1 (6 bases). V lost 2 bases, J lost 2 bases, and 19 bases lay in between. This CDR3 has 17 residues. CDR1 is MNHEY and CDR2 is SMNVEV in the germline V gene (reference sequence). The CDR3 loop reads CASSLRATETGAYEQYF. The CDR3 DNA reads as TGTGCCAGCAGTTTACGGGCCACGGAGACAGGAGCCTACGAGCAGTACTTC.

The sample holds many counts of this clonotype. The chain couples TRBV6-2 or TRBV6-3 to TRBJ2-2; unclear D gene. Germline CDR1 is MNHEY and CDR2 is SVGEGT. V was shortened by 6 bases and J by 2 bases, with 16 bases between the two germline ends. This CDR3 region has 16 residues. The CDR3 sequence is CASSPARRLNTGELFF. CDR3 bases: TGTGCCAGCAGCCCCGCTCGACGCCTAAACACCGGGGAGCTGTTTTTT.

On this clonotype: This sequence may be a read error, since a much larger clone differs from it by one base. The chain joins TRBV20-1 to TRBJ2-1; D may be TRBD1 or TRBD2 (5 bases each). The germline CDR1 and CDR2 sequences are DFQATT and SNEGSKA (reference sequence). The CDR3 has 15 residues. The DNA for the CDR3 is TGCGGTGCTAGAGCCCGGGGACGGTCCTACAATGAGCAGTTCTTC. Protein sequence: CGARARGRSYNEQFF.

This clonotype was found many times. V is TRBV7-9 and J is TRBJ2-1; unclear D gene. Trimming took 4 bases from V and 5 from J, leaving 9 bases between them. Germline values: CDR1 SEHNR, CDR2 FQNEAQ (reference sequence). The CDR3 length is 13 residues. CDR3 in DNA: TGTGCCAGCAGCTCGCCATCAGACAATGAGCAGTTCTTC. Translated: CASSSPSDNEQFF.

In this sample, this clonotype turned up many times. The chain joins TRBV2 to TRBJ2-1; 7 bases agree with TRBD1. CDR1 is SNHLY and CDR2 is FYNNEI in the germline V gene. V trimming: 6 bases; J trimming: 0 bases; junction bases outside the gene matches: 5. The CDR3 covers 15 residues. CDR3 bases: TGTGCCAGCAGGGTACAGGGGCTCTCCTACAATGAGCAGTTCTTC. Translating it yields CASRVQGLSYNEQFF.

This clonotype was counted ten times or more. The J gene is TRBJ2-5, the V gene TRBV11-2; 7 bases map to TRBD1. This CDR3 has 12 amino acids. Germline lookup yields CDR1 SGHAT and CDR2 FQNNGV. The V and J ends lost 4 bases and 6 bases, in that order; junction bases with no gene match: 2. As DNA, the CDR3 is TGTGCCAGCAGCTGGACAGGCAAGACCCAGTACTTC. It translates to CASSWTGKTQYF.